This T cell receptor (beta chain) was sequenced during a study of monozygotic twins with inflammatory bowel disease (dated by TCRdb to the late 2010s). Regarding the complete study: A total of approximately 30 monozygotic twin pairs were included in the full study, comprising nine German pairs (four IBD-concordant, five IBD-discordant) and 19 IBD-discordant Danish pairs. Each individual had, on average, about 151 000 unique TCRalpha sequences and 181 000 unique TCRbeta sequences available for analysis. Disease-associated traits were sought mainly through comparisons between IBD patients and their genetically identical healthy co-twins within discordant pairs. What the work shows at the level of the full study, not this receptor alone: Because patients were on differing immunosuppressive treatments, the repertoires may have picked up extra background noise and inter-individual variability. Fewer clonotypes were shared with other individuals by IBD patients than by healthy twins, most markedly in patients showing signs of disease activity. Different T cell subtypes could not be distinguished in the analysis. The results gave no support for a single strong signal or clonotype linked to IBD. Repertoire similarity did not differ between concordant and discordant twins, possibly due to limited statistical power. IBD patients had lower TCRbeta repertoire diversity, measured by the inverse Simpson index, than their healthy co-twins.

Library preparation used 5' RACE. For each TCR library, approximately 4,000 ng of total RNA was used. For each sample, cDNA synthesis was carried out in eight separate reactions using SMARTScribe reverse transcriptase. During cDNA synthesis, template switching introduced unique molecular identifiers that contained a 6-nucleotide sample barcode. Two nested PCRs of approximately 16 and 9 cycles amplified the TCRalpha and TCRbeta cDNA, and bead purification followed each PCR. Before amplification, the cDNA was treated with uracil DNA-glycosylase and purified using the QIAquick PCR purification kit. The second PCR added Illumina TruSeq-compatible adapters along with sample-specific barcodes. Library quality and concentration were checked on TapeStation and Qubit, and libraries were pooled at 5 ng each. The pooled libraries were sequenced with 2 x 100 bp reads and custom sequencing primers on an Illumina HiSeq2500 single-index Rapid Run. Turning to the authors' computational methods: MiGEC version 1.2.6 was used for UMI-based consensus assembly to correct PCR and sequencing errors. MiXCR version 2.1.1 handled V(D)J alignment, clonotype assembly and CDR3 extraction. Normalisation of gene usage, clonotype sharing and MAIT/NKT TCR abundance was achieved by analysing the top 1000, 10 000 and 20 000 clonotypes per sample. Diversity was computed as the inverse Simpson index with the vegan R package after downsampling to 27 000 UMIs. Statistical testing used paired Mann-Whitney U tests on the discordant twin pairs and applied Benjamini-Hochberg correction for multiple testing. TCRdb reprocessed the reads and lists each CDR3 protein sequence as a single entry, with no DNA. These V and J calls originate from TCRdb's pipeline instead of the authors' own analysis. The sample table holds some 300,000 distinct CDR3 sequences. Roughly 5.8% of the sample goes to the ten largest clones.

Spanning cysteine to phenylalanine, the CDR3 consists of 13 amino acids. The protein alone is recorded here. As regards this clonotype: The antigen it binds to is not known.

From each donor, an approximately 2.5 ml peripheral blood sample was drawn into PAXgene tubes and stored at -80 degrees C. Without T cell sorting, total RNA was isolated from whole blood using the PAXgene blood miRNA kit on an automated QIAcube. Deep TCRalpha and TCRbeta repertoire profiling with unique molecular barcoding was performed on peripheral blood of monozygotic twin pairs concordant or discordant for inflammatory bowel disease. Smoking habits were recorded for all twin pairs, and individuals were classified as current, former or never smokers. This receptor chain uses TRBV12-3 or TRBV12-4 and TRBJ1-2; the D call from TCRdb, TRBD1, cannot be confirmed without DNA. This TCR derives from a human donor with ulcerative colitis or Crohn's disease, or a healthy co-twin of an affected twin (not recorded which). Sequenced input: blood. The CDR3 amino acid sequence is: CASSLRGGYGYTF.